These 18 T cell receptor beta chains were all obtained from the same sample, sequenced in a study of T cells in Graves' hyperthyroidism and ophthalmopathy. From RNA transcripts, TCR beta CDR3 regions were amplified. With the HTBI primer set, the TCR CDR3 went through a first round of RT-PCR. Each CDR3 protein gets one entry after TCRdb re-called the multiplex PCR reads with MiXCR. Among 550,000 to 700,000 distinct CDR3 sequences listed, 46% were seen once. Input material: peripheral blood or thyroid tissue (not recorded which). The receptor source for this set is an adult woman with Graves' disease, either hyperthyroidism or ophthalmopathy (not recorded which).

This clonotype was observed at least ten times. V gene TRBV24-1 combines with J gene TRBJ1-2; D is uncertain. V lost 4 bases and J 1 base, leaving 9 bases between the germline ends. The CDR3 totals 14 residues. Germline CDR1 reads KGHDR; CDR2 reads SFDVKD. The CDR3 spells CATSEAGLNYGYTF. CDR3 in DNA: TGTGCCACCAGTGAAGCGGGCCTTAACTATGGCTACACCTTC.

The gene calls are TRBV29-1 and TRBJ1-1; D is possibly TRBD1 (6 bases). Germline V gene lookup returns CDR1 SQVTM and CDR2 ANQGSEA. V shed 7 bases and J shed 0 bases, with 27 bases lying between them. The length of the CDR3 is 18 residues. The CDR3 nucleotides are TGCAGCGGCCGTGGGGGTCCGGGACACGGCCTCGTGAACACTGAAGCTTTCTTT. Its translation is CSGRGGPGHGLVNTEAFF.

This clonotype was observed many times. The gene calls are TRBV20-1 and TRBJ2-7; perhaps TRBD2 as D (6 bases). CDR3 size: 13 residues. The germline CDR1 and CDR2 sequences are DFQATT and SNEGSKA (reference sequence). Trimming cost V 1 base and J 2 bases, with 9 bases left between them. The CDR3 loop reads CSARAGAPYEQYF. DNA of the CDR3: TGCAGTGCTAGAGCGGGAGCCCCCTACGAGCAGTACTTC.

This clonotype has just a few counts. CDR3: CATRDTVYEQYF. As DNA, the CDR3 is TGTGCCACCAGGGACACTGTCTACGAGCAGTACTTC. V usage is TRBV7-2 and J usage is TRBJ2-7; a weak D match, TRBD1 (6 bases). Germline CDR1 SGHTA, CDR2 FQGNSA. Trimming cost V 10 bases and J 3 bases, with 13 bases left between them. The CDR3 is 12 residues long.

This CDR3 is CASSATGWGNQPQHF. The DNA for the CDR3 is TGTGCCAGCAGTGCAACAGGGTGGGGCAATCAGCCCCAGCATTTT. The J gene is TRBJ1-5, the V gene TRBV28; possibly TRBD1 for D (6 bases). The CDR3 length is 15 residues. Trimming took off 5 bases at V and 2 bases at J, with 13 bases between the two ends. Looked up from germline, CDR1 is MDHEN and CDR2 is SYDVKM.

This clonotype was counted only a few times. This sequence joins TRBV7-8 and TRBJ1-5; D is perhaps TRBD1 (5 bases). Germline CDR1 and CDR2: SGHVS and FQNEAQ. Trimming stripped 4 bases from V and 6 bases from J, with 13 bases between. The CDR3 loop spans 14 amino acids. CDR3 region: CASSSQGAGQPQHF. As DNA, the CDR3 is TGTGCCAGCAGCTCCCAAGGGGCTGGTCAGCCCCAGCATTTT. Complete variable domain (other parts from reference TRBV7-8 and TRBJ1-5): GAGVSQSPRYKVAKRGQDVALRCDPISGHVSLFWYQQALGQGPEFLTYFQNEAQLDKSGLPSDRFFAERPEGSVSTLKIQRTQQEDSAVYLCASSSQGAGQPQHFGDGTRLSIL.

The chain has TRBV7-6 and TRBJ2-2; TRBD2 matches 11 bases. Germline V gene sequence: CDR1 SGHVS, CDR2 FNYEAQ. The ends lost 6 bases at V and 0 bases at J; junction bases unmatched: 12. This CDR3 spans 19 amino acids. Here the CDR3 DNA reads TGTGCCAGCAGTACCCCAAGGACTAGCGGGTACACGAACACCGGGGAGCTGTTTTTT. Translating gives CASSTPRTSGYTNTGELFF.

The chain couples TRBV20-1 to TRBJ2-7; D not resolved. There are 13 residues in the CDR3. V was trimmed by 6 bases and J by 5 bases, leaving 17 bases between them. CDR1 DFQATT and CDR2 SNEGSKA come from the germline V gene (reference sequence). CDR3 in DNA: TGCAGTGCCCCCGGAACCAAATCCGACGAGCAGTACTTC. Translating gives CSAPGTKSDEQYF.

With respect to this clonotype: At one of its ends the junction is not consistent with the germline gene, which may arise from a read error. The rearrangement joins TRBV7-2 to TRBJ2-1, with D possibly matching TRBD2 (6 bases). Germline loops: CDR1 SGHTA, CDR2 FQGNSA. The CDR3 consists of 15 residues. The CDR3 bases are TGTGCCAGCAGACTTGGGCCCTTCATCCGGGACTTCGGGTCCTTC. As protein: CASRLGPFIRDFGSF.

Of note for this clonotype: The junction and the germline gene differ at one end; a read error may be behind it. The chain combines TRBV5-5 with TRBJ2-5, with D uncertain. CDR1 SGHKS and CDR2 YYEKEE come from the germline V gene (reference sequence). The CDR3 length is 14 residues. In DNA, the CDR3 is TGCGCCAGCAGCAGATGGAAGGGTCGAGAGACCCAGTACTTC. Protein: CASSRWKGRETQYF.

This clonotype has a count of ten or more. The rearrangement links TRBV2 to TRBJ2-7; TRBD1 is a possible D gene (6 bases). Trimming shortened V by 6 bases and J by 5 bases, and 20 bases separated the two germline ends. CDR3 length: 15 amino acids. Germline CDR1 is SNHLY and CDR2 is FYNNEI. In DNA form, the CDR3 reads TGTGCCAGCAGCCAGCTATTCAGGGGAGAGGACGAGCAGTACTTC. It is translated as CASSQLFRGEDEQYF.

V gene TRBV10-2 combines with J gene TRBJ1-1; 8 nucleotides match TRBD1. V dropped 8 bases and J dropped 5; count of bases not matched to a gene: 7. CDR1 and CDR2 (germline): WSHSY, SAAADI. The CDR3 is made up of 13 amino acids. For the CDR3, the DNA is TGCGCCAGCGGTAACAGGGGGACGACTGAAGCTTTCTTT. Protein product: CASGNRGTTEAFF.

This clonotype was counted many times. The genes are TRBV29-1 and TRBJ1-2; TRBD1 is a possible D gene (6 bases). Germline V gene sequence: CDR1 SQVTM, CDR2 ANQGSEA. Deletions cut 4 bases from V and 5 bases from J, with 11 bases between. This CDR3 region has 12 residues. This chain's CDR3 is CSVAWQGYGYTF. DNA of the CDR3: TGCAGCGTTGCTTGGCAGGGGTATGGCTACACCTTC.

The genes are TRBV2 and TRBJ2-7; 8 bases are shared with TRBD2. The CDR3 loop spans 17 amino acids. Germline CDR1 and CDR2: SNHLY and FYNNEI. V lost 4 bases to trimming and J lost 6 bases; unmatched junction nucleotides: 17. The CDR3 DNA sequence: TGTGCCAGCAGTGCTCGCCCGACGAGCGGGAGCGGGTTCGAGCAGTACTTC. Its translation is CASSARPTSGSGFEQYF. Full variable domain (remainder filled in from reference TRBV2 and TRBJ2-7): EPEVTQTPSHQVTQMGQEVILRCVPISNHLYFYWYRQILGQKVEFLVSFYNNEISEKSEIFDDQFSVERPDGSNFTLKIRSTKLEDSAMYFCASSARPTSGSGFEQYFGPGTRLTVT.

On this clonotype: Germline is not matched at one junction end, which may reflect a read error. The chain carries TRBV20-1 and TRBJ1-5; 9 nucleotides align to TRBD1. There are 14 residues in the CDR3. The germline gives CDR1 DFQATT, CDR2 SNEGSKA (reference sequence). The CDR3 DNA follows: TGCAGCGCTACAGATAGGACAGGGGCTCAGCCCCAGCATTTT. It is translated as CSATDRTGAQPQHF.

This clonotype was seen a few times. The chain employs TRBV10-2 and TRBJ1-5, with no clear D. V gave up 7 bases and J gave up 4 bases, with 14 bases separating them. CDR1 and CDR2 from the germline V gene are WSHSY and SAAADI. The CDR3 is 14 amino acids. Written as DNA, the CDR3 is TGCGCCAGCAAGGTGGGAACGGGGAATCAGCCCCAGCATTTT. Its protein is CASKVGTGNQPQHF.

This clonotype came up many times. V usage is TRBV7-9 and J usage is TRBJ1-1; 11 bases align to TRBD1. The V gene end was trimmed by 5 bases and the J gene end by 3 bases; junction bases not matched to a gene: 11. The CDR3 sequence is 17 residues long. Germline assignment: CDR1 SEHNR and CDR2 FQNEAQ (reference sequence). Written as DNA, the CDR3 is TGTGCCAGCAGCCCACCGGACAGGGGGCGAATGGACACTGAAGCTTTCTTT. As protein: CASSPPDRGRMDTEAFF.

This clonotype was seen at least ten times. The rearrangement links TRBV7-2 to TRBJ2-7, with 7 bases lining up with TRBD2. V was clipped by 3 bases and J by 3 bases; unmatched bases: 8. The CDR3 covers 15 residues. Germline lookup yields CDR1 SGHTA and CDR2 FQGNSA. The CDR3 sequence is CASSLRAGSYYEQYF. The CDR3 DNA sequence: TGTGCCAGCAGCTTGAGAGCGGGAAGCTACTACGAGCAGTACTTC.